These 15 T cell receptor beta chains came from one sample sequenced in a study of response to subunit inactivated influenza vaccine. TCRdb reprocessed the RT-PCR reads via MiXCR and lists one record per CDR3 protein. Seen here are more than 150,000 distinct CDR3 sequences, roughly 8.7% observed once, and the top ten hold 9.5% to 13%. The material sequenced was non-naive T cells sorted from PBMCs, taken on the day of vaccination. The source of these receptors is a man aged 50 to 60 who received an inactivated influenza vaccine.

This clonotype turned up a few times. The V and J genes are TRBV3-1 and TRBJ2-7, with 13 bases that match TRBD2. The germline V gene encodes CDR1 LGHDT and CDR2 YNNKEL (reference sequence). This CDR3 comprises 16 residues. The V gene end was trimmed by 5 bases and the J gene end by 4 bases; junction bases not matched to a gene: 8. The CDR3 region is CASSRTSGGLRYEQYF. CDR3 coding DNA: TGTGCCAGCAGCAGGACTAGCGGGGGTTTGCGTTACGAGCAGTACTTC.

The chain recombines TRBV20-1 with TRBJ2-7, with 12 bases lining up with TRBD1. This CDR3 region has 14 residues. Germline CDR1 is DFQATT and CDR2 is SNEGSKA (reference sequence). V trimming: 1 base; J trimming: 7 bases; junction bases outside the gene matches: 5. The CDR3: CSARGGQGAKEQYF. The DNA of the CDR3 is TGCAGTGCTAGAGGGGGACAGGGGGCGAAAGAGCAGTACTTC.

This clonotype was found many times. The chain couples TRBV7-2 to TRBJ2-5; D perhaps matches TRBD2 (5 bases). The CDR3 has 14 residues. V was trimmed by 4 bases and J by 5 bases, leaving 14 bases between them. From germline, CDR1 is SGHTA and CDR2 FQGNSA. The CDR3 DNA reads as TGTGCCAGCAGCTCGGGAAACGGAGGCGAGACCCAGTACTTC. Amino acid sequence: CASSSGNGGETQYF.

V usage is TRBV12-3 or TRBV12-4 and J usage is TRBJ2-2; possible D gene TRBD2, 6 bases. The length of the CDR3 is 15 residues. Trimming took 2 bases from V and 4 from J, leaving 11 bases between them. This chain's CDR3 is CASSLLQGGTGELFF. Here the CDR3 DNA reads TGTGCCAGCAGTTTACTTCAGGGAGGCACCGGGGAGCTGTTTTTT.

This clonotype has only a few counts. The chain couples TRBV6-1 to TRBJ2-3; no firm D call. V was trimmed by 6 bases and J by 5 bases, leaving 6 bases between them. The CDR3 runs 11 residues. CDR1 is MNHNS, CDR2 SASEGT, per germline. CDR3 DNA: TGTGCCAGCAGCACGGAAGATACGCAGTATTTT. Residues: CASSTEDTQYF.

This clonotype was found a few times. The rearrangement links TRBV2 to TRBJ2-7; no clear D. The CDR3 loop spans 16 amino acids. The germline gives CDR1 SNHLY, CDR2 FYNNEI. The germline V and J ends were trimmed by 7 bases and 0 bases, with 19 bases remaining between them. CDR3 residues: CASTPEMGFTSYEQYF. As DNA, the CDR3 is TGTGCCAGCACACCTGAAATGGGCTTCACCTCCTACGAGCAGTACTTC.

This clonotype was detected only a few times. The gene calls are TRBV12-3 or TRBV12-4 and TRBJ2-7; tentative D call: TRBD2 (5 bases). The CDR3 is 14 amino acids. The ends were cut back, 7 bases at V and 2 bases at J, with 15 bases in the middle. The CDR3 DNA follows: TGTGCCAGCACCCAAACCGGGAAAACCTACGAGCAGTACTTC. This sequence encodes CASTQTGKTYEQYF.

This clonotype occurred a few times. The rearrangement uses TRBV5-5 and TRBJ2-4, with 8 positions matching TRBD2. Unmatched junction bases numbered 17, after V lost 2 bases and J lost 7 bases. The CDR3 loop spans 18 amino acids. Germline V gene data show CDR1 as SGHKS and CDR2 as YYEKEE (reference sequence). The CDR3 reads CASSFLAGGRFSLNIQYF. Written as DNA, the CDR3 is TGTGCCAGCAGCTTTTTGGCGGGGGGTCGCTTTTCGTTGAACATTCAGTACTTC.

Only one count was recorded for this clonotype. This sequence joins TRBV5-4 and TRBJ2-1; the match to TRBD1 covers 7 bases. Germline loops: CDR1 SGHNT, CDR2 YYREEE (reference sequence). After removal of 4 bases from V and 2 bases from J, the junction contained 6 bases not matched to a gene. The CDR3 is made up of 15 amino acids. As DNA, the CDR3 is TGTGCCAGCAGCCCGACAGGGCCGACCTACAATGAGCAGTTCTTC. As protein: CASSPTGPTYNEQFF.

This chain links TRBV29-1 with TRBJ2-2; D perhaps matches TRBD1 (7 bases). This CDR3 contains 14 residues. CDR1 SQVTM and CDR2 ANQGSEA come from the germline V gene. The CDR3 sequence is CIASRDRNTGELFF. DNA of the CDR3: TGCATCGCCTCGCGGGACAGAAACACCGGGGAGCTGTTTTTT.

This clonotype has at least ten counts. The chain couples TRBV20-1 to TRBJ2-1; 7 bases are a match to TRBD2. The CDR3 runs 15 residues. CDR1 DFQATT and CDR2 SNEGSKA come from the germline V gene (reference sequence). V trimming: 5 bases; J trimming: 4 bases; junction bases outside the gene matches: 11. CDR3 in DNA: TGCAGTGCTCGGTCCGGGACTACCTTTTACAATGAGCAGTTCTTC. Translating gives CSARSGTTFYNEQFF.

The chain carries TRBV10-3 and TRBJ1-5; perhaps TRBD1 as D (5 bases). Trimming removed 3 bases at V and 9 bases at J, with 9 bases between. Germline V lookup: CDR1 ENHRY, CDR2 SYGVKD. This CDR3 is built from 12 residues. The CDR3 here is CAISEGDSPQHF. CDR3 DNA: TGTGCCATCAGTGAAGGGGATTCGCCCCAGCATTTT.

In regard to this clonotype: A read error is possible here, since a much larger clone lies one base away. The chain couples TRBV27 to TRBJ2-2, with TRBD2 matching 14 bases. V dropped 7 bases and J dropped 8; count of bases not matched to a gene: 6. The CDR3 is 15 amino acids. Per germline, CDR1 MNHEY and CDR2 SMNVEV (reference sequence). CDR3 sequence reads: CASNKGLAGDGELFF. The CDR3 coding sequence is TGTGCCAGCAATAAGGGACTAGCGGGGGATGGGGAGCTGTTTTTT.

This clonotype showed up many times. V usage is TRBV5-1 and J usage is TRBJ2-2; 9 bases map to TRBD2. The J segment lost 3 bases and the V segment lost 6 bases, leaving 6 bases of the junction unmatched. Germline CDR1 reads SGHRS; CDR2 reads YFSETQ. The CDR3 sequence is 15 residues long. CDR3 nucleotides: TGCGCCAGCAACCGACTAGCGGACCACACCGGGGAGCTGTTTTTT. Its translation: CASNRLADHTGELFF.

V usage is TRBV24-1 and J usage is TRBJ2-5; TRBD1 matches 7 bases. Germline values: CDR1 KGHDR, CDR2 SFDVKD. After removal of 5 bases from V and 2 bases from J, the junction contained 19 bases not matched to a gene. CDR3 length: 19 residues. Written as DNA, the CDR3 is TGTGCCACCAGTGCCCGACCAGGACAGGCAGGAAGGTCGCAAGAGACCCAGTACTTC. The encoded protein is CATSARPGQAGRSQETQYF.